This T cell receptor beta chain was profiled in a study of control samples from healthy donors and cancer patients. V shed 7 bases and J 1 base; nucleotides not matched to a gene: 8. The CDR3 has 15 amino acids. Germline V gene sequence: CDR1 LNHDA, CDR2 SQIVND (reference sequence). Sequencing was performed with immunoSEQ multiplex PCR; in TCRdb, only in-frame clones are kept and a portion is missing. The sample has some 100,000 clones, over 75% seen once. This receptor was identified in a human donor in good health. The donor label of this sample is uncertain. Sequencing was done on a sample of blood. This sequence joins TRBV19 and TRBJ1-1; TRBD1 agrees at 8 bases. Written as DNA, the CDR3 is TGTGCCAGTAAAGCCCAGGGGGCACGGAACACTGAAGCTTTCTTT. It encodes CASKAQGARNTEAFF.